A selection of T cell receptor beta chains follows, all from one sample in a study of shared T cell receptors in the human thymus. Using immunoSEQ multiplex PCR, the repertoire was profiled, and TCRdb retains in-frame clones only, with some absent. This sample carries 700,000 or so clones, 80% to 90% of them seen once, and the ten largest clones take about 0.011%. This sample also appeared in a second study, on human thymus T cells.

Sequencing was performed on thymocytes. The receptors shown here come from a girl younger than two with a congenital heart defect. The CDR3 runs from the conserved cysteine through the conserved F or W. Fields, in order: J gene, D gene, V gene, clone size, CDR3 protein, CDR3 DNA. A D gene is named only where the DNA matches it firmly. The size entry is marked missing in some rows and otherwise reads once, few, many or a size class.

j_call: TRBJ2-5; d_call: TRBD1; v_call: TRBV6-1; clone_size: -; cdr3_aa: CASSPRGIIFETQYF; cdr3_nt: TGTGCCAGCAGTCCCAGGGGGATAATCTTTGAGACCCAGTACTTC
j_call: TRBJ2-3; d_call: TRBD1; v_call: TRBV6-6; clone_size: once; cdr3_aa: CASSSLTGLTDTQYF; cdr3_nt: TGTGCCAGCAGTTCGCTGACAGGGCTAACAGATACGCAGTATTTT
j_call: TRBJ1-2; d_call: TRBD1; v_call: TRBV7-6; clone_size: few; cdr3_aa: CASSPPRGSGGHGYTF; cdr3_nt: TGTGCCAGCAGCCCCCCGCGAGGGTCAGGGGGCCATGGCTACACCTTC
j_call: TRBJ1-1; d_call: TRBD1; v_call: TRBV5-1; clone_size: -; cdr3_aa: CASSAQGWRNTEAFF; cdr3_nt: TGCGCCAGCAGCGCACAGGGGTGGCGGAACACTGAAGCTTTCTTT
j_call: TRBJ1-2; d_call: TRBD1; v_call: TRBV4-3; clone_size: -; cdr3_aa: CASSPHDRGRGGRYGYTF; cdr3_nt: TGCGCCAGCAGCCCCCACGACAGGGGGCGGGGAGGAAGGTATGGCTACACCTTC
j_call: TRBJ1-2; d_call: -; v_call: TRBV7-9; clone_size: -; cdr3_aa: CASINTGTSNYGYTF; cdr3_nt: TGTGCCAGCATCAACACCGGGACATCTAACTATGGCTACACCTTC
j_call: TRBJ2-1; d_call: TRBD2; v_call: TRBV5-1; clone_size: -; cdr3_aa: CASSSPPLLAGGCNEQFF; cdr3_nt: TGCGCCAGCAGCTCCCCTCCCCTACTAGCGGGGGGATGCAATGAGCAGTTCTTC
j_call: TRBJ2-3; d_call: -; v_call: TRBV7-9; clone_size: -; cdr3_aa: CASSLPRPRGTQYF; cdr3_nt: TGTGCCAGCAGCTTACCCCGGCCGCGGGGTACGCAGTATTTT
j_call: TRBJ1-1; d_call: TRBD1; v_call: TRBV27; clone_size: few; cdr3_aa: CASSLSDRASKNTEAFF; cdr3_nt: TGTGCCAGCAGTTTATCGGACAGGGCGTCCAAGAACACTGAAGCTTTCTTT
j_call: TRBJ2-1; d_call: TRBD1; v_call: TRBV5-4; clone_size: -; cdr3_aa: CASSPKGASSYNEQFF; cdr3_nt: TGTGCCAGCAGCCCCAAGGGGGCTAGCTCCTACAATGAGCAGTTCTTC
j_call: TRBJ2-5; d_call: TRBD1; v_call: TRBV11-2; clone_size: -; cdr3_aa: CASRTIRDSGETQYF; cdr3_nt: TGTGCCAGCAGGACAATCCGGGACAGTGGGGAGACCCAGTACTTC
j_call: TRBJ1-1; d_call: -; v_call: TRBV14; clone_size: -; cdr3_aa: CASSQGRGTEAFF; cdr3_nt: TGTGCCAGCAGCCAGGGGCGGGGGACTGAAGCTTTCTTT
j_call: TRBJ2-7; d_call: -; v_call: TRBV28; clone_size: -; cdr3_aa: CASSLGGGSAYEQYF; cdr3_nt: TGTGCCAGCAGTTTAGGTGGGGGGTCGGCCTACGAGCAGTACTTC
j_call: TRBJ1-5; d_call: -; v_call: TRBV4-3; clone_size: few; cdr3_aa: CASSGTLNQPQHF; cdr3_nt: TGCGCCAGCAGCGGGACACTCAATCAGCCCCAGCATTTT
j_call: TRBJ2-7; d_call: -; v_call: TRBV25-1; clone_size: -; cdr3_aa: CASSDLGIVGASEQYF; cdr3_nt: TGTGCCAGCAGTGATTTGGGTATCGTCGGAGCCAGCGAGCAGTACTTC
j_call: TRBJ2-7; d_call: -; v_call: TRBV5-1; clone_size: -; cdr3_aa: CASSLVGVYEQYF; cdr3_nt: TGCGCCAGCAGCTTGGTTGGAGTCTACGAGCAGTACTTC
j_call: TRBJ1-2; d_call: -; v_call: TRBV25-1; clone_size: -; cdr3_aa: CASRGVGSLNYGYTF; cdr3_nt: TGTGCCAGCAGAGGGGTGGGGTCCCTTAACTATGGCTACACCTTC
j_call: TRBJ1-2; d_call: TRBD1; v_call: TRBV15; clone_size: once; cdr3_aa: CATSEVNDRAAIRGYTF; cdr3_nt: TGTGCCACCAGCGAAGTTAATGACAGGGCCGCTATACGGGGCTACACCTTC
j_call: TRBJ1-4; d_call: -; v_call: TRBV7-8; clone_size: -; cdr3_aa: CASSFSKPGLVREKLFF; cdr3_nt: TGTGCCAGCAGCTTCTCCAAGCCGGGACTTGTGCGTGAAAAACTGTTTTTT
j_call: TRBJ2-4; d_call: TRBD1; v_call: TRBV15; clone_size: -; cdr3_aa: CATRTGDLRNIQYF; cdr3_nt: TGTGCCACCAGAACAGGGGATCTCCGTAACATTCAGTACTTC
j_call: TRBJ1-2; d_call: -; v_call: TRBV18; clone_size: -; cdr3_aa: CASSRTVAEQYSKVYGYTF; cdr3_nt: TGTGCCAGCTCGCGTACGGTAGCGGAGCAGTACAGCAAGGTGTATGGCTACACCTTC
j_call: TRBJ2-7; d_call: -; v_call: TRBV6-1; clone_size: -; cdr3_aa: CASSARLTASYEQYF; cdr3_nt: TGTGCCAGCAGTGCCCGACTGACCGCCTCCTACGAGCAGTACTTC
j_call: TRBJ1-1; d_call: -; v_call: TRBV5-6; clone_size: -; cdr3_aa: CASSLRSGEGHTEAFF; cdr3_nt: TGTGCCAGCAGCTTACGCTCGGGGGAAGGCCACACTGAAGCTTTCTTT
j_call: TRBJ1-2; d_call: TRBD1; v_call: TRBV5-1; clone_size: -; cdr3_aa: CASSLGPGQRGRGYTF; cdr3_nt: TGCGCCAGCAGCTTGGGTCCGGGACAGCGAGGCAGGGGCTACACCTTC
j_call: TRBJ1-1; d_call: -; v_call: TRBV21-1; clone_size: -; cdr3_aa: CASRTGSTEAFF; cdr3_nt: TGTGCCAGTCGGACAGGGAGCACTGAAGCTTTCTTT
j_call: TRBJ1-1; d_call: -; v_call: TRBV27; clone_size: -; cdr3_aa: CASMGGSNTEAFF; cdr3_nt: TGTGCCAGCATGGGAGGGTCGAACACTGAAGCTTTCTTT
j_call: TRBJ1-3; d_call: -; v_call: TRBV5-6; clone_size: few; cdr3_aa: CASSLVGGPGNTIYF; cdr3_nt: TGTGCCAGCAGCTTGGTTGGGGGCCCCGGAAACACCATATATTTT
j_call: TRBJ1-1; d_call: -; v_call: TRBV7-9; clone_size: -; cdr3_aa: CASSFQGGWTEAFF; cdr3_nt: TGTGCCAGCAGCTTCCAGGGAGGGTGGACTGAAGCTTTCTTT
j_call: TRBJ2-3; d_call: TRBD1; v_call: TRBV27; clone_size: -; cdr3_aa: CASSRGDRGRTDTQYF; cdr3_nt: TGTGCCAGCAGCCGCGGGGACAGGGGACGCACAGATACGCAGTATTTT
j_call: TRBJ1-5; d_call: -; v_call: TRBV2; clone_size: few; cdr3_aa: CASEGDSNQPQHF; cdr3_nt: TGTGCCAGCGAGGGGGATAGCAATCAGCCCCAGCATTTT
j_call: TRBJ2-1; d_call: TRBD2; v_call: TRBV10-2; clone_size: -; cdr3_aa: CASNLAGGYNEQFF; cdr3_nt: TGCGCCAGCAACCTAGCGGGGGGATACAATGAGCAGTTCTTC
j_call: TRBJ1-1; d_call: -; v_call: TRBV28; clone_size: -; cdr3_aa: CASSPDSRMAEAFF; cdr3_nt: TGTGCCAGCAGTCCCGACAGCCGAATGGCTGAAGCTTTCTTT
j_call: TRBJ1-5; d_call: TRBD1; v_call: TRBV6-1; clone_size: -; cdr3_aa: CASTDRGSNQPQHF; cdr3_nt: TGTGCCAGCACCGACAGGGGTAGCAATCAGCCCCAGCATTTT
j_call: TRBJ2-1; d_call: TRBD2; v_call: TRBV15; clone_size: once; cdr3_aa: CATSPSGMGYNEQFF; cdr3_nt: TGTGCCACCAGCCCTAGCGGGATGGGCTACAATGAGCAGTTCTTC
j_call: TRBJ1-4; d_call: TRBD1; v_call: TRBV19; clone_size: -; cdr3_aa: CASSIKGQGASNEKLFF; cdr3_nt: TGTGCCAGTAGTATTAAAGGACAGGGGGCTTCTAATGAAAAACTGTTTTTT
j_call: TRBJ2-7; d_call: TRBD1; v_call: TRBV6-1; clone_size: -; cdr3_aa: CASSVHRDRGLNEQYF; cdr3_nt: TGTGCCAGCAGTGTACACCGGGACAGGGGGCTCAACGAGCAGTACTTC
j_call: TRBJ1-1; d_call: -; v_call: TRBV7-8; clone_size: -; cdr3_aa: CASSLAPGDQAAIRTEAFF; cdr3_nt: TGTGCCAGCAGCTTAGCGCCCGGGGATCAAGCTGCAATCAGGACTGAAGCTTTCTTT
j_call: TRBJ2-3; d_call: -; v_call: TRBV7-2; clone_size: once; cdr3_aa: CASSERWRSSDSTDTQYF; cdr3_nt: TGTGCCAGCAGCGAAAGGTGGCGTTCTAGCGACAGCACAGATACGCAGTATTTT
j_call: TRBJ1-5; d_call: -; v_call: TRBV5-1; clone_size: -; cdr3_aa: CASSLVGLSWQPQHF; cdr3_nt: TGCGCCAGCAGCTTGGTGGGCCTATCTTGGCAGCCCCAGCATTTT
j_call: TRBJ2-1; d_call: TRBD1; v_call: TRBV27; clone_size: -; cdr3_aa: CASSLSRQGWYNEQFF; cdr3_nt: TGTGCCAGCAGTTTATCGCGACAGGGTTGGTACAATGAGCAGTTCTTC
j_call: TRBJ1-5; d_call: -; v_call: TRBV19; clone_size: few; cdr3_aa: CASSISPGGSNQPQHF; cdr3_nt: TGTGCCAGTAGTATTTCTCCCGGGGGGAGTAATCAGCCCCAGCATTTT
j_call: TRBJ2-2; d_call: TRBD2; v_call: TRBV12-5; clone_size: -; cdr3_aa: CASGGTSGGAPGELFF; cdr3_nt: TGTGCTAGTGGGGGGACTAGCGGGGGGGCCCCCGGGGAGCTGTTTTTT
j_call: TRBJ1-2; d_call: -; v_call: TRBV7-3; clone_size: once; cdr3_aa: CASSLMPSIVDGRIATVTNYGYTF; cdr3_nt: TGTGCCAGCAGCTTAATGCCTTCAATAGTTGACGGGCGCATTGCGACAGTAACTAACTATGGCTACACCTTC
j_call: TRBJ1-2; d_call: TRBD1; v_call: TRBV6-6; clone_size: -; cdr3_aa: CASSRDRGDYTF; cdr3_nt: TGTGCCAGCAGTCGCGACAGGGGAGACTACACCTTC
j_call: TRBJ2-5; d_call: TRBD1; v_call: TRBV7-2; clone_size: -; cdr3_aa: CASSLAGQGAGQWGETQYF; cdr3_nt: TGTGCCAGCAGCTTAGCCGGCCAGGGGGCCGGCCAGTGGGGAGAGACCCAGTACTTC
j_call: TRBJ1-1; d_call: -; v_call: TRBV10-3; clone_size: -; cdr3_aa: CAIRSELRRNTEAFF; cdr3_nt: TGTGCCATCAGATCCGAACTGCGGCGGAACACTGAAGCTTTCTTT
j_call: TRBJ2-7; d_call: -; v_call: TRBV11-2; clone_size: -; cdr3_aa: CASSLDTRLGDYEQYF; cdr3_nt: TGTGCCAGCAGCTTAGATACCCGGCTAGGGGACTACGAGCAGTACTTC
j_call: TRBJ2-1; d_call: TRBD2; v_call: TRBV18; clone_size: -; cdr3_aa: CASLIFRGGYNEQFF; cdr3_nt: TGTGCCAGCCTAATATTTCGGGGGGGATACAATGAGCAGTTCTTC
j_call: TRBJ2-1; d_call: TRBD2; v_call: TRBV5-6; clone_size: -; cdr3_aa: CASSLGGPVAGVYYNEQFF; cdr3_nt: TGTGCCAGCAGCTTGGGTGGGCCTGTAGCGGGGGTTTACTACAATGAGCAGTTCTTC
j_call: TRBJ1-1; d_call: -; v_call: TRBV11-2; clone_size: -; cdr3_aa: CASRGRDTEAFF; cdr3_nt: TGTGCCAGCAGGGGCAGGGACACTGAAGCTTTCTTT
j_call: TRBJ1-5; d_call: -; v_call: TRBV19; clone_size: -; cdr3_aa: CASNFRGSNQPQHF; cdr3_nt: TGTGCCAGCAATTTCAGGGGTAGCAATCAGCCCCAGCATTTT